This T cell receptor (beta chain) was sequenced for a study of CXCR3-negative and CXCR3-positive naive CD8 T cells (dated by TCRdb to the late 2010s). For the study in its entirety: In total, 110 million to 150 million TRB reads were obtained, corresponding to roughly 1.5 +/- 0.3 million reads per library. The diversity and physicochemical repertoire analyses included around 10 donors pooled from two independent experiments. TRBV-TRBJ cluster analysis included naive subsets from roughly 5 donors and memory cells from 3 donors.

The run used a NextSeq 550. The Human TCR Profiling Kit (MiLaboratory) was used to prepare UMI-labeled 5' RACE TRB cDNA libraries. The full amount of extracted RNA was used for cDNA synthesis, and the full amount of resulting cDNA was used for PCR amplification. Libraries were prepared in parallel with an identical number of PCR cycles. Processing in the source paper ran as follows. MIGEC and MiXCR extracted about 50,000 +/- 10,000 unique UMI-labeled TRB cDNA molecules per library, requiring at least two reads per UMI. On average, approximately 40,000 +/- 10,000 functional in-frame TRB CDR3 nucleotide clonotypes lacking stop codons were found per library. After downsampling to 5000 UMI-labeled TRB molecules per sample, diversity metrics such as normalized Shannon-Wiener and Chao1 were calculated in VDJtools. Clonotype-size-weighted physicochemical properties of the central five CDR3 residues (interaction energy, strength, volume and Kidera factor 4) were computed in VDJtools. TCRdb reprocessed the reads, and each CDR3 protein sequence is entered once, without DNA. The V and J calls shown here were made by TCRdb, not taken from the authors' results. This specimen's table enumerates 20,000 to 25,000 distinct CDR3 sequences. The top ten constitute around 18% of the sample.

Overall study outcomes, separate from this receptor: Because CXCR3 expression was partially decreased after cryopreservation, freshly isolated PBMCs were used for most assays. Similar TRBV-TRBJ usage was shown by naive CXCR3-negative and CXCR3-positive cells from the same donor, whereas distinct patterns were shown by memory cells. Repertoire diversity was comparably high in both naive subsets but much lower in memory CD8+ T cells. Because surface CD5, which is linked to self-reactivity in mice, was comparable between the naive subsets, TCR interaction strength was also inferred from the physicochemical properties of TRB CDR3s.

For each CD8+ T cell subset, flow sorting was done in triplicate, and under 350,000 cells per subset went directly into RLT lysis buffer. Using standard density gradient centrifugation, peripheral blood mononuclear cells were isolated from buffy coats. Total RNA was extracted from sorted cells using an RNeasy Mini Kit. With respect to this clonotype: Its recognized antigen is unknown.

CDR1 is given as DFQATT and CDR2 as SNEGSKA, both from the germline V gene (reference sequence). The CDR3 contains 15 residues, cysteine and phenylalanine counted. The DNA sequence is not available. The chain joins TRBV20-1 to TRBJ2-1. The source of this sequence is a human donor in good health. Some clones in this sample may be carry-over from other donors' samples. The sample consisted of memory CD8+ T cells from blood. The label giving this sample's cell subset or site can be read as: conventional CD8+ memory T cells (TMEM), sorted as controls. The CDR3 sequence is CSARDTKYSYNEQFF.